The clone carrying this T cell receptor (beta chain) is a singleton in its sample. Its antigen is undetermined. The CDR3 sequence is 14 residues long. The V end lost 3 bases, the J end lost 4 bases, and 12 bases lay between the germline ends. Per the germline V gene, CDR1 is KGHSH and CDR2 is LQKENI. These data are taken from a study of T cell responses to AZD1222 COVID-19 vaccine. Study-level points and caveats: After the peak T cell response, and only then, were repertoires sampled. Baseline seropositives among AZD1222 recipients totaled only five to seven. The donor cohort was predominantly white British with a female majority, and clonal diversity may have been underestimated. Vaccine-associated CD4 TCRs spanned spike, dominant at 160-218 and 743-854.

Data came from immunoSEQ multiplex PCR; TCRdb stores just in-frame clones and leaves some out. The table lists 150,000 or so clones, about 90% of them singletons. The rearrangement joins TRBV18 to TRBJ1-2; the D gene is possibly TRBD1 (6 bases). The sample was peripheral blood, taken on day 0 of AZD1222 vaccination. The receptor's source is an adult in good health. The CDR3 sequence: CASSPPGHFYGYTF. CDR3 DNA sequence: TGTGCCAGCTCACCTCCGGGACACTTCTATGGCTACACCTTC.